This TCR beta chain was recovered during a study of CD8+CD57+ T cells in acquired aplastic anemia. TCR beta VDJ and CDR3 profiling used genomic DNA as template. TCRdb itself ran the reads through MiXCR, one entry per CDR3 protein. The sample contains under 350,000 distinct CDR3 sequences, 56% of which appear only once. As regards this clonotype: One junction end disagrees with the germline gene, perhaps due to a read error.

Individuals selected for sequencing had exhibited CD8+CD57+ cell expansion on flow cytometry. Every patient had severe acquired aplastic anemia. Sequenced material: sorted CD4+, CD8+, or CD8+CD57+ T cells (not recorded which) from PBMCs. This TCR came from a human donor with aplastic anemia.

Written as DNA, the CDR3 is TGCGCCAGCAGCACAGGGAGCACGGATACGCAGTATTTT. Its translation: CASSTGSTDTQYF. The chain couples TRBV5-1 to TRBJ2-3; TRBD1 is a possible D gene (6 bases). Germline CDR1 reads SGHRS; CDR2 reads YFSETQ. This CDR3 has 13 amino acids. The full variable domain, with the rest looked up from reference TRBV5-1 and TRBJ2-3, is KAGVTQTPRYLIKTRGQQVTLSCSPISGHRSVSWYQQTPGQGLQFLFEYFSETQRNKGNFPGRFSGRQFSNSRSEMNVSTLELGDSALYLCASSTGSTDTQYFGPGTRLTVL.